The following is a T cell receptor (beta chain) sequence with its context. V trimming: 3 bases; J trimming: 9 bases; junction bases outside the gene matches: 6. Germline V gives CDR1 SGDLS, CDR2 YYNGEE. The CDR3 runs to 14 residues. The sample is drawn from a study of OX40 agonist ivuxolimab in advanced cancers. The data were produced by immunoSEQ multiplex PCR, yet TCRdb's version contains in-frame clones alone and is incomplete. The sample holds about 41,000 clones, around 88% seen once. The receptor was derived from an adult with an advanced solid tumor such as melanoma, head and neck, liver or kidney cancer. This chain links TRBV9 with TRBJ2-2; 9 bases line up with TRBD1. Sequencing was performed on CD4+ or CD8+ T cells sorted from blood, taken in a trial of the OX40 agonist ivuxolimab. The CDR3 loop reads CASSETGGGRELFF. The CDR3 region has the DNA TGTGCCAGCAGCGAAACAGGGGGCGGACGGGAGCTGTTTTTT. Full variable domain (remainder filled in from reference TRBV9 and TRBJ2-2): DSGVTQTPKHLITATGQRVTLRCSPRSGDLSVYWYQQSLDQGLQFLIQYYNGEERAKGNILERFSAQQFPDLHSELNLSSLELGDSALYFCASSETGGGRELFFGEGSRLTVL.